The 30 T cell receptor beta chains presented below share a single source sample, sequenced in a study of control samples from healthy donors and cancer patients (dated by TCRdb to 2018 to 2021). Library generation was performed with the immunoSEQ multiplex PCR assay. TCRdb re-hosts the immuneACCESS table, in-frame sequences only. Its copies lack some clones; in the studies checked, an unresolved V gene accounts for under half of them, and the cause for the rest is not known. The sample profile shows under 150,000 clones; around 86% of them were found once. The top ten hold 4.9% of the sample. The sample was blood. Source of these receptors: a young man in good health.

V is TRBV19 and J is TRBJ2-1, with 13 bases matching TRBD2. CDR3 length: 15 amino acids. Germline V gene lookup returns CDR1 LNHDA and CDR2 SQIVND (reference sequence). Trimming took 9 bases from V and 0 from J; bases not matched to a gene: 2. The CDR3 sequence is CASTSGRVSYNEQFF. The CDR3 nucleotides read TGTGCCAGCACTAGCGGGAGGGTCTCCTACAATGAGCAGTTCTTC.

This clone was recorded once. The chain combines TRBV24-1 with TRBJ2-1; 12 bases fit TRBD2. The V and J ends lost 6 bases and 6 bases, in that order; junction bases with no gene match: 5. Germline CDR1 and CDR2: KGHDR and SFDVKD. This CDR3 has 15 residues. The CDR3 nucleotides read TGTGCCACCAGTCCGACGGGACTAGCGGGCAATGAGCAGTTCTTC. This translates into CATSPTGLAGNEQFF.

J is TRBJ1-1 and V is TRBV19, with D possibly TRBD1 on 5 matching bases. V was shortened by 1 base and J by 7 bases, with 10 bases between the two germline ends. The germline V gene encodes CDR1 LNHDA and CDR2 SQIVND (reference sequence). The length of the CDR3 is 13 residues. CDR3 loop: CASSIAVGVEAFF. The CDR3 DNA reads TGTGCCAGTAGTATAGCGGTGGGGGTTGAAGCTTTCTTT.

The chain links TRBV28 to TRBJ1-5; tentatively, D is TRBD1 (6 bases). CDR1 is MDHEN, CDR2 SYDVKM, per germline. V gave up 6 bases and J gave up 1 base, with 13 bases separating them. This CDR3 region has 15 residues. CDR3 sequence (DNA): TGTGCCAGCAGGGCGACAGGTTTAAGCAATCAGCCCCAGCATTTT. Protein sequence: CASRATGLSNQPQHF. Supplemented by reference TRBV28 and TRBJ1-5, the full variable domain reads DVKVTQSSRYLVKRTGEKVFLECVQDMDHENMFWYRQDPGLGLRLIYFSYDVKMKEKGDIPEGYSVSREKKERFSLILESASTNQTSMYLCASRATGLSNQPQHFGDGTRLSIL.

The chain carries TRBV30 and TRBJ1-5; perhaps TRBD1 as D (5 bases). This CDR3 has 15 amino acids. V gave up 0 bases and J gave up 6 bases, with 15 bases separating them. Germline lookup yields CDR1 GTSNPN and CDR2 SVGIG (reference sequence). CDR3 sequence reads: CAWSVRGRMGQPQHF. The CDR3 DNA reads as TGTGCCTGGAGTGTACGGGGCAGGATGGGTCAGCCCCAGCATTTT. The full variable domain, in which reference TRBV30 and TRBJ1-5 provide the parts outside the CDR3, is SQTIHQWPATLVQPVGSPLSLECTVEGTSNPNLYWYRQAAGRGLQLLFYSVGIGQISSEVPQNLSASRPQDRQFILSSKKLLLSDSGFYLCAWSVRGRMGQPQHFGDGTRLSIL.

The chain is built from TRBV19 and TRBJ2-1; 7 bases match TRBD2. V lost 0 bases to trimming and J lost 3 bases; unmatched junction nucleotides: 2. The germline gives CDR1 LNHDA, CDR2 SQIVND (reference sequence). This CDR3 comprises 15 residues. CDR3: CASSIERDYYNEQFF. Here the CDR3 DNA reads TGTGCCAGTAGTATAGAGCGGGACTACTACAATGAGCAGTTCTTC. The whole variable domain, remainder taken from reference TRBV19 and TRBJ2-1, is DGGITQSPKYLFRKEGQNVTLSCEQNLNHDAMYWYRQDPGQGLRLIYYSQIVNDFQKGDIAEGYSVSREKKESFPLTVTSAQKNPTAFYLCASSIERDYYNEQFFGPGTRLTVL.

The rearrangement joins TRBV11-2 to TRBJ1-6, with D uncertain. This CDR3 has 15 amino acids. V dropped 2 bases and J dropped 4 bases, with 9 bases sitting between them. CDR1 is SGHAT, CDR2 FQNNGV, per germline. CDR3: CASSLSLPYNSPLHF. The CDR3 DNA reads TGTGCCAGCAGCTTAAGTCTTCCTTATAATTCACCCCTCCACTTT. Variable domain in full (rest from reference TRBV11-2 and TRBJ1-6): EAGVAQSPRYKIIEKRQSVAFWCNPISGHATLYWYQQILGQGPKLLIQFQNNGVVDDSQLPKDRFSAERLKGVDSTLKIQPAKLEDSAVYLCASSLSLPYNSPLHFGNGTRLTVT.

The rearrangement joins TRBV30 to TRBJ1-4; D gene unclear. V lost 0 bases to trimming and J lost 7 bases, with 9 bases between them. CDR1 GTSNPN and CDR2 SVGIG come from the germline V gene (reference sequence). This CDR3 has 13 amino acids. In DNA, the CDR3 is TGTGCCTGGAGTGTAGAGGGCGGTGAAAAACTGTTTTTT. It encodes CAWSVEGGEKLFF.

J is TRBJ2-1 and V is TRBV5-1, with D unresolved. V gave up 4 bases and J gave up 0 bases, with 11 bases separating them. The germline gives CDR1 SGHRS, CDR2 YFSETQ. CDR3 length: 15 residues. The CDR3 loop reads CASSPWPSSYNEQFF. The DNA for the CDR3 is TGCGCCAGCAGCCCCTGGCCTAGCTCCTACAATGAGCAGTTCTTC.

The chain has TRBV29-1 and TRBJ2-7; 11 positions agree with TRBD2. CDR1 is SQVTM, CDR2 ANQGSEA, per germline. V lost 5 bases and J lost 0; bases outside the gene matches: 3. The length of the CDR3 is 14 residues. The DNA of the CDR3 is TGCAGCGTTTATAGCGGGAGGGCCTCCTACGAGCAGTACTTC. Translated, it gives CSVYSGRASYEQYF.

J is TRBJ1-2 and V is TRBV20-1; D not certain. V lost 3 bases and J lost 0, with 8 bases in between. This CDR3 comprises 13 residues. The V gene's germline CDR1 is DFQATT and CDR2 SNEGSKA (reference sequence). CDR3 in DNA: TGCAGTGCTAGTACCTTAGCTAACTATGGCTACACCTTC. Amino acids: CSASTLANYGYTF.

The chain couples TRBV6-5 to TRBJ1-4; TRBD1 might be the D (5 bases). This CDR3 region has 13 residues. Per the germline V gene, CDR1 is MNHEY and CDR2 is SVGAGI. The germline V and J ends were trimmed by 5 bases and 5 bases, with 9 bases remaining between them. The CDR3 region is CASSRTGNEKLFF. The CDR3 nucleotides read TGTGCCAGCAGTCGTACAGGAAATGAAAAACTGTTTTTT.

The J gene is TRBJ2-7, the V gene TRBV7-2; 7 nucleotides agree with TRBD1. Trimming cost V 5 bases and J 6 bases; bases outside gene matches: 10. The CDR3 totals 14 residues. Germline V gene data show CDR1 as SGHTA and CDR2 as FQGNSA. CDR3 sequence reads: CASSRGQLFGEQYF. CDR3 coding DNA: TGTGCCAGCAGCCGGGGACAGCTCTTCGGCGAGCAGTACTTC.

This rearrangement joins TRBV18 to TRBJ2-5; D is ambiguous. The germline V gene encodes CDR1 KGHSH and CDR2 LQKENI. The V end was cut by 4 bases, the J end by 2 bases, with 14 bases between. This CDR3 is built from 15 residues. CDR3 loop: CASSLQIEEQETQYF. DNA of the CDR3: TGTGCCAGCTCACTGCAGATCGAGGAACAAGAGACCCAGTACTTC.

The CDR3 loop reads CASSESTTSGSTYNEQFF. As DNA, the CDR3 is TGTGCCAGCAGTGAATCAACGACTAGCGGGAGTACCTACAATGAGCAGTTCTTC. The chain uses TRBV25-1 and TRBJ2-1; 12 bases fit TRBD2. The germline gives CDR1 MGHDK, CDR2 SYGVNS. The J segment lost 2 bases and the V segment lost 1 base, leaving 6 bases of the junction unmatched. The CDR3 totals 18 residues.

The DNA for the CDR3 is TGCAGCGTTCGGGCCCGGTTGAGCTCCTACGAGCAGTACTTC. It is translated as CSVRARLSSYEQYF. V is TRBV29-1 and J is TRBJ2-7; unclear D gene. The V gene's germline CDR1 is SQVTM and CDR2 ANQGSEA. Trimming removed 5 bases at V and 0 bases at J, with 14 bases between. The CDR3 has 14 amino acids.

CDR3 protein: CASSLRTGINNEQFF. The CDR3 coding sequence is TGTGCCAGTAGCCTGCGGACAGGGATTAACAATGAGCAGTTCTTC. This chain uses TRBV19 with TRBJ2-1; 8 bases line up with TRBD1. Trimming took 6 bases from V and 5 from J; bases not matched to a gene: 9. CDR1 is LNHDA and CDR2 is SQIVND in the germline V gene (reference sequence). The CDR3 runs to 15 residues.

Here the CDR3 DNA reads TGTGCCAGCAGCTTAGGAGGTTGGGTAACCACAGATACGCAGTATTTT. Translated, it gives CASSLGGWVTTDTQYF. The gene calls are TRBV13 and TRBJ2-3, with D hard to call. The CDR3 is 16 residues long. Germline CDR1 is PRHDT and CDR2 is FYEKMQ (reference sequence). V lost 0 bases to trimming and J lost 2 bases, with 12 bases between them.

This chain links TRBV6-5 with TRBJ2-7; D may correspond to TRBD1 or TRBD2 (5 bases each). The CDR3 totals 14 residues. The germline V gene encodes CDR1 MNHEY and CDR2 SVGAGI. Between the trimmed V and J ends, which lost 7 bases and 0 bases, there was a span of 13 bases. CDR3 sequence: CASTLSGTSYEQYF. DNA for the CDR3: TGTGCCAGCACCCTATCAGGGACCTCCTACGAGCAGTACTTC.

This rearrangement joins TRBV7-2 to TRBJ2-1; D might be TRBD1 (6 bases). The CDR3 sequence is 15 residues long. Trimming took 2 bases from V and 7 from J, leaving 15 bases between them. CDR1 and CDR2 (germline): SGHTA, FQGNSA. CDR3 DNA: TGTGCCAGCAGCTTAACAGGGAGCCCGGGAAATGAGCAGTTCTTC. This translates into CASSLTGSPGNEQFF.

The chain recombines TRBV5-4 with TRBJ1-1; 8 nucleotides agree with TRBD1. The J segment lost 6 bases and the V segment lost 4 bases, leaving 5 bases of the junction unmatched. The CDR3 is 13 residues long. Germline CDR1 SGHNT, CDR2 YYREEE (reference sequence). The CDR3 spells CASSRTGGSEAFF. The CDR3 DNA reads TGTGCCAGCAGCCGTACAGGGGGGTCTGAAGCTTTCTTT.

This rearrangement joins TRBV5-4 to TRBJ1-2; D is possibly TRBD1 (5 bases). Germline-derived CDR1 and CDR2 are SGHNT and YYREEE (reference sequence). V lost 2 bases and J 4 bases, leaving 9 bases between the germline ends. The CDR3 is 13 amino acids. The CDR3 reads CASSLWGTYGYTF. In nucleotides, the CDR3 is TGTGCCAGCAGCTTATGGGGGACCTATGGCTACACCTTC.

This rearrangement joins TRBV18 to TRBJ1-1; the D is unclear. The germline V and J ends were trimmed by 4 bases and 1 base, with 22 bases remaining between them. The CDR3 runs 18 residues. Per germline, CDR1 KGHSH and CDR2 LQKENI. The CDR3 nucleotides read TGTGCCAGCTCACGAGTCAGAGATCCAATAGTTCGGAACACTGAAGCTTTCTTT. Translation gives CASSRVRDPIVRNTEAFF.

The CDR3 protein is CASSPGGVTEAFF. CDR3 nucleotide sequence: TGTGCCAGCAGCCCAGGGGGGGTCACTGAAGCTTTCTTT. The chain has TRBV7-9 and TRBJ1-1; 7 bases line up with TRBD1. The CDR3 is made up of 13 amino acids. V shed 5 bases, J shed 4 bases, and the junction held 4 bases outside the gene matches. Germline V CDR1 and CDR2: SEHNR, FQNEAQ (reference sequence).

The rearrangement joins TRBV5-4 to TRBJ1-2, with 8 bases matching TRBD1. The CDR3 is 16 residues long. J lost 4 bases, V lost 4 bases, and 12 bases had no gene match. Germline V gene lookup returns CDR1 SGHNT and CDR2 YYREEE (reference sequence). CDR3 DNA: TGTGCCAGCAGCGACATGAGGACAGGGACGGGCTATGGCTACACCTTC. Its protein is CASSDMRTGTGYGYTF.

V is TRBV20-1 and J is TRBJ2-3; 10 bases match TRBD2. The CDR3 loop spans 16 amino acids. Looked up from germline, CDR1 is DFQATT and CDR2 is SNEGSKA (reference sequence). Trimming at V came to 3 bases and at J to 1 base, leaving 7 bases not matched to a gene. The CDR3 sequence: CSASHIAGGGTDTQYF. The CDR3 DNA reads as TGCAGTGCTAGTCATATAGCGGGAGGTGGCACAGATACGCAGTATTTT.

This clone was counted a few times. V is TRBV5-4 and J is TRBJ2-1; 8 positions match TRBD1. Germline CDR1 and CDR2: SGHNT and YYREEE (reference sequence). Germline trimming cut 3 bases from V and 2 bases from J; bases unmatched to any gene: 7. This CDR3 has 16 amino acids. CDR3 region: CASSSSGTGAYNEQFF. CDR3 in DNA: TGTGCCAGCAGCTCCTCCGGGACAGGCGCCTACAATGAGCAGTTCTTC.

The chain joins TRBV7-9 to TRBJ2-3; D is undetermined. The CDR3 is made up of 13 amino acids. Trimming left V 5 bases short and J 3 bases short, with 9 bases between. Germline V lookup: CDR1 SEHNR, CDR2 FQNEAQ (reference sequence). The CDR3 here is CASSVYLTDTQYF. The CDR3 bases are TGTGCCAGCAGCGTATATTTGACAGATACGCAGTATTTT.

This clone has a handful of counts. The chain uses TRBV12-3 or TRBV12-4 and TRBJ2-2, with TRBD1 matching 10 bases. The length of the CDR3 is 12 residues. The junction had 0 bases not matched to a gene; V was cut back by 8 bases and J by 6 bases. The CDR3 DNA follows: TGTGCCAGCGGGACAGGGGCCGGGGAGCTGTTTTTT. Its translation: CASGTGAGELFF.

This clone was counted between two and nine times. DNA for the CDR3: TGTGCCAGCAGTGACTCGAACCGGAACACTGAAGCTTTCTTT. This codes for CASSDSNRNTEAFF. The chain joins TRBV6-4 to TRBJ1-1; no clear D. Between the trimmed V and J ends, which lost 0 bases and 1 base, there was a span of 6 bases. Germline CDR1 is MRHNA and CDR2 is SNTAGT. The CDR3 length is 14 residues.